This TCR beta chain emerged from a study of blood T cell repertoires in COVID-19. The germline V gene has CDR1 SNHLY and CDR2 FYNNEI. V dropped 0 bases and J dropped 1 base, with 15 bases sitting between them. The CDR3 has 17 amino acids. Per the original data handling: For nucleated cells, counts were estimated from reference gene primer amplification. Clones were sequenced by immunoSEQ multiplex PCR, and TCRdb holds only the in-frame ones, with some missing. V and J calls and clone size are those listed in that table; D and trimming were worked out from the DNA. The repertoire holds roughly 440,000 clones, with more than 70% as singletons.

The chain joins TRBV2 to TRBJ1-1; D may be TRBD1 (6 bases). Sample: peripheral blood. The sequence derives from a woman in her forties or fifties with COVID-19, enrolled during active disease. The CDR3 here is CASSEALGGQKNTEAFF. The CDR3 DNA reads TGTGCCAGCAGTGAAGCGTTAGGCGGACAGAAGAACACTGAAGCTTTCTTT.